This T cell receptor beta chain was identified in a study of CD8+ T cells in alopecia areata. Treatment in this sample: oral pan-JAK inhibitor, 5-10 mg twice daily. Patients with alopecia areata provided lesional scalp punch biopsies as well as peripheral blood. Once RNA had been extracted, it was reverse transcribed into cDNA to act as the sequencing template. The repertoire was sequenced with immunoSEQ multiplex PCR; TCRdb's copy has only in-frame clones and lacks some. This table holds 200,000 to 250,000 clones, more than 45% found once. The CDR3 length is 15 residues. Trimming took 3 bases from V and 4 from J, leaving 15 bases between them. Germline CDR1 is KGHSH and CDR2 is LQKENI.

V usage is TRBV18 and J usage is TRBJ1-1; possible D gene TRBD1, 6 bases. This receptor was taken from a human donor with alopecia areata. The sequences come from CD4+ T cells sorted from blood, collected at week 4, from a patient treated with tofacitinib. CDR3 bases: TGTGCCAGCTCACCCAGACAAGGGGGGCTCACTGAAGCTTTCTTT. Residues: CASSPRQGGLTEAFF.